The rows below give T cell receptor beta chains drawn from one sample of a study of post-analysis software for immune sequencing data. TCRdb ran MiXCR on the PCR reads and lists one entry per CDR3 protein. The repertoire consists of about 620,000 distinct CDR3 sequences, with about 40% occurring once and the leading ten covering roughly 1.8%. The sample taken for sequencing was blood. The receptors originated from a girl aged 10 to 17 with multiple sclerosis. The CDR3 runs from the conserved cysteine through the conserved F or W. D genes are given only for firm matches. Size is stated for part of the rows, as once, few or many counts, or as a class when the clone is expanded.

size: .; D: TRBD1; J: TRBJ1-5; V: TRBV4-1; DNA: TGCGCCAGCAGCCAGACCCGGGACAGAGGCAATCAGCCCCAGCATTTT; CDR3: CASSQTRDRGNQPQHF
size: .; D: TRBD1; J: TRBJ2-7; V: TRBV12-3/TRBV12-4; DNA: TGTGCCAGCAGCCACGACAGGGTAAACTACGAGCAGTACTTC; CDR3: CASSHDRVNYEQYF
size: .; D: .; J: TRBJ2-1; V: TRBV5-1; DNA: TGCGCCAGCAGGCCGACAGGGAGGGCCTACAATGAGCAGTTCTTC; CDR3: CASRPTGRAYNEQFF
size: .; D: TRBD1; J: TRBJ1-2; V: TRBV27; DNA: TGTGCCAGCAGTTCAAGACAGGGAAGTGGCTACACCTTC; CDR3: CASSSRQGSGYTF
size: few; D: .; J: TRBJ2-3; V: TRBV20-1; DNA: TGCAGTGCTAGAGATGCCCCAACAGATACGCAGTATTTT; CDR3: CSARDAPTDTQYF
size: few; D: .; J: TRBJ2-5; V: TRBV5-8; DNA: TGTGCCAGCAGCTCTGACGGCGGCCAGTACTTC; CDR3: CASSSDGGQYF
size: few; D: .; J: TRBJ2-5; V: TRBV20-1; DNA: TGCAGTGCTAGAGACGGGAACTGGGGGATAGTGACCCAGTACTTC; CDR3: CSARDGNWGIVTQYF
size: few; D: .; J: TRBJ2-1; V: TRBV20-1; DNA: TGCAGTGCTAGTAGATTAACGGGGGGACAGTACAATGAGCAGTTCTTC; CDR3: CSASRLTGGQYNEQFF
size: .; D: TRBD2; J: TRBJ2-1; V: TRBV6-1; DNA: TGTGCCACCCGGGACTACGATTACAATGAGCAGTTCTTC; CDR3: CATRDYDYNEQFF
size: .; D: .; J: TRBJ2-1; V: TRBV10-3; DNA: TGTGCCATCAGTGTAGACGCAGGGGGGAACTCCTACAATGAGCAGTTCTTC; CDR3: CAISVDAGGNSYNEQFF
size: few; D: .; J: TRBJ2-7; V: TRBV7-2; DNA: TGTGCCAGCAGCTTTCTTGGATACGAGCAGTACTTC; CDR3: CASSFLGYEQYF
size: few; D: .; J: TRBJ2-5; V: TRBV25-1; DNA: TGTGCCAGCAGTGAACAGGCTAGGGCAGAGACCCAGTACTTC; CDR3: CASSEQARAETQYF
size: .; D: .; J: TRBJ1-1; V: TRBV4-1; DNA: TGCGCCAGCAGCATTGGGGCAGAATCTATGAACACTGAAGCTTTCTTT; CDR3: CASSIGAESMNTEAFF
size: few; D: .; J: TRBJ2-5; V: TRBV10-3; DNA: TGTGCCATCAGCCGAGCGGACAGCCAAGAGACCCAGTACTTC; CDR3: CAISRADSQETQYF